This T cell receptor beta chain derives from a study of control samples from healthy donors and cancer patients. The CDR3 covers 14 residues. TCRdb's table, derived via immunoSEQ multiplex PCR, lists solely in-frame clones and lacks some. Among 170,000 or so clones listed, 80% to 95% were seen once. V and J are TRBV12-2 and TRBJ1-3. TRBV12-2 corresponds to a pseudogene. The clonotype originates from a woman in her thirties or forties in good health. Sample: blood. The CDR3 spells CASPLSYSGNTIYF. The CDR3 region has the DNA TGTGCAAGTCCCCTTAGTTATTCTGGAAACACCATATATTTT.